The sequence of this TCR beta chain was determined in a study of cytomegalovirus exposure and HLA in healthy donors. Primers: 60 Vbeta forward and 13 Jbeta reverse. The repertoire was sequenced with immunoSEQ multiplex PCR; TCRdb's copy has only in-frame clones and lacks some. With approximately 140,000 clones in the sample, the ten largest clones hold 1.5% to 2%. General observations from the study: For most subjects, TCR beta sequences were reported to predict HLA-A and HLA-B alleles with accuracy. Later, an analysis found that common viral pathogens appeared to be linked with several of the most significant clusters. Some public TCRs appeared in many individuals, while most sequences were rare.

A word on this clone: Its antigen is unknown.

The source is a woman in her forties or fifties in good health and CMV-seronegative. Sequencing input: PBMCs.

CDR3 sequence reads: CASSARTTGNTIYF. CDR3 in DNA: TGTGCCAGCAGCGCGCGGACAACTGGAAACACCATATATTTT. The chain recombines TRBV7-9 with TRBJ1-3, with D perhaps matching TRBD1 (5 bases). Looked up from germline, CDR1 is SEHNR and CDR2 is FQNEAQ (reference sequence). V gave up 5 bases and J gave up 2 bases, with 10 bases separating them. The CDR3 length is 14 residues.